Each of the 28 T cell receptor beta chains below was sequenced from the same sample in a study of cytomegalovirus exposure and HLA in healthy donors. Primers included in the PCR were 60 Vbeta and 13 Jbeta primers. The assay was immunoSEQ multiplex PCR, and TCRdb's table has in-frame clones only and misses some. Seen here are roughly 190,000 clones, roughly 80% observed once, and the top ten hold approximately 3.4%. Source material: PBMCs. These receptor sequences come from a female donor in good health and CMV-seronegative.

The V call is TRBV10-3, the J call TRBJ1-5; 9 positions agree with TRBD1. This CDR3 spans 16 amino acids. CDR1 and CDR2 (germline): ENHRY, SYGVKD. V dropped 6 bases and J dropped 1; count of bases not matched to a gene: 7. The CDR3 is CAISTDRGASNQPQHF. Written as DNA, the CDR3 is TGTGCCATCAGCACTGACAGGGGGGCAAGCAATCAGCCCCAGCATTTT.

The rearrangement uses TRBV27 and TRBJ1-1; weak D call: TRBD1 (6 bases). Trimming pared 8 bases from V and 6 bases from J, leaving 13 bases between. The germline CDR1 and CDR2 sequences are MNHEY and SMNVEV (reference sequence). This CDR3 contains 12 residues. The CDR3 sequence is CASGLQGPEAFF. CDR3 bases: TGTGCCAGCGGCCTACAGGGCCCTGAAGCTTTCTTT.

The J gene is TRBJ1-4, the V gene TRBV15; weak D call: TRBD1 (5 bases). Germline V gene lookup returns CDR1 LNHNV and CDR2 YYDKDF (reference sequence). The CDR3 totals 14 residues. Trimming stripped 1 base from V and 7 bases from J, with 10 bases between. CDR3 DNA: TGTGCCACCAGCAGAGTTCCCAGGGCTGAAAAACTGTTTTTT. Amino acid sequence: CATSRVPRAEKLFF.

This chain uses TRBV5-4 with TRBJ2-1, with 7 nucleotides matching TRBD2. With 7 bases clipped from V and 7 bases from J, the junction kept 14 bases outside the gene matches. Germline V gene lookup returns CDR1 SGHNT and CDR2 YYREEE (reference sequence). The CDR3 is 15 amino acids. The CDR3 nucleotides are TGTGCCAGCTACTCTCCCGCTAGCGGTTTTAATGAGCAGTTCTTC. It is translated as CASYSPASGFNEQFF.

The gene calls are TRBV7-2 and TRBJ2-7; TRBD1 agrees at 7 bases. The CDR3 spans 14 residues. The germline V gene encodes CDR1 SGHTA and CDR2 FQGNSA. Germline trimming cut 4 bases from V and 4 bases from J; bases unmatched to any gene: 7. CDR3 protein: CASSSGQVRYEQYF. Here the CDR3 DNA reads TGTGCCAGCAGCTCCGGACAGGTCAGATACGAGCAGTACTTC. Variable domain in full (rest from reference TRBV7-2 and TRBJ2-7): GAGVSQSPSNKVTEKGKDVELRCDPISGHTALYWYRQSLGQGLEFLIYFQGNSAPDKSGLPSDRFSAERTGGSVSTLTIQRTQQEDSAVYLCASSSGQVRYEQYFGPGTRLTVT.

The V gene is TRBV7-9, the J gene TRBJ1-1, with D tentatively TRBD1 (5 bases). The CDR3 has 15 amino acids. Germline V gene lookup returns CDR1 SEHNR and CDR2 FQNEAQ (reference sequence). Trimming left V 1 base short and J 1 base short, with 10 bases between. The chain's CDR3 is CASSLGGAWNTEAFF. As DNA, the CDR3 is TGTGCCAGCAGCTTAGGCGGGGCGTGGAACACTGAAGCTTTCTTT.

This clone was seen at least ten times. CDR3 nucleotide sequence: TGTGCCAGCAGTTTCGGACAGGGGAATCAGCCCCAGCATTTT. Translated, it gives CASSFGQGNQPQHF. V and J are TRBV6-6 and TRBJ1-5; 9 bases align to TRBD1. V lost 4 bases, J lost 4 bases, and 2 bases stayed unmatched. The CDR3 covers 14 residues. In germline, CDR1 is MNHNY, CDR2 SVGAGI (reference sequence).

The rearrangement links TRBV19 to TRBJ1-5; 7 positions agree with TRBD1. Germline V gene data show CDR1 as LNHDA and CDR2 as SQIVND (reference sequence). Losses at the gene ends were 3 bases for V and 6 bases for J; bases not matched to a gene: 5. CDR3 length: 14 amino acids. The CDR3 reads CASSIPQGSQPQHF. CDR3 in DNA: TGTGCCAGTAGTATCCCACAGGGGAGTCAGCCCCAGCATTTT.

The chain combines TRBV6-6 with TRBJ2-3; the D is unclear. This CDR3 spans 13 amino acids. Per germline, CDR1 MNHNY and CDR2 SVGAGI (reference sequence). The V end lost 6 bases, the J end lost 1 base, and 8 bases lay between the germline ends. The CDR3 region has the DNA TGTGCCAGCAGCCTCTTCGGCACAGATACGCAGTATTTT. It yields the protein CASSLFGTDTQYF.

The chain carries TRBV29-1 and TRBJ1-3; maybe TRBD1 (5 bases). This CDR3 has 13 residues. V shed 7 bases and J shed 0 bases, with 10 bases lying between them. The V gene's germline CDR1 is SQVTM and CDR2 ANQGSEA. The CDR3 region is CSASGGSGNTIYF. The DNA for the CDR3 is TGCAGCGCTTCGGGGGGCTCTGGAAACACCATATATTTT.

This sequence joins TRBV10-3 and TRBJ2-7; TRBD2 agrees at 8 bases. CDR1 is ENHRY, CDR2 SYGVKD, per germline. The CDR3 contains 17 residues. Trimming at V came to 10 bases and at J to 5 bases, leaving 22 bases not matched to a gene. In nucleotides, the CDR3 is TGTGCCACCCCCGGGCCCGCCTCGGAGCGGGAGCCCAACGAGCAGTACTTC. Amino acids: CATPGPASEREPNEQYF.

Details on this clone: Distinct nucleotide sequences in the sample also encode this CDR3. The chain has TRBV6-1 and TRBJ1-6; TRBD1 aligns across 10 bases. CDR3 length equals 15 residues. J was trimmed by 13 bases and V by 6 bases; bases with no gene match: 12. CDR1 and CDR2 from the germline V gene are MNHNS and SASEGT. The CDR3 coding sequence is TGTGCCAGCAGCAGACAGGGGGCGCGTAAGTCCCCCCTCCACTTT. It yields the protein CASSRQGARKSPLHF.

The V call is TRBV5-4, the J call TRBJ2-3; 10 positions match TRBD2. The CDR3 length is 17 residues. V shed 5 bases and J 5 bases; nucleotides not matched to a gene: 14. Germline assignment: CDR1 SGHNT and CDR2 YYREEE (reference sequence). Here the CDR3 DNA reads TGTGCCAGCAGAGACCCCGCTCAGCGGGGGGGCCGAGATACGCAGTATTTT. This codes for CASRDPAQRGGRDTQYF.

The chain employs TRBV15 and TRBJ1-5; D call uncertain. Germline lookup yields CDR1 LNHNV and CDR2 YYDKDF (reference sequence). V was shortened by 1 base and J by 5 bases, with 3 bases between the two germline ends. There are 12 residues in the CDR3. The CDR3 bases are TGTGCCACCAGCAGAGCGGATCAGCCCCAGCATTTT. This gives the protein CATSRADQPQHF.

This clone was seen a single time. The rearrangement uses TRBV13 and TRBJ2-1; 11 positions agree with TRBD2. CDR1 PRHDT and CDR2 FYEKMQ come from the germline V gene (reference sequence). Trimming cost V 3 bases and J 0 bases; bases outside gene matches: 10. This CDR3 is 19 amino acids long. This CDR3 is CASSLFASGRPGSYNEQFF. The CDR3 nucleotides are TGTGCCAGCAGCTTGTTTGCTAGCGGGAGGCCAGGCTCCTACAATGAGCAGTTCTTC.

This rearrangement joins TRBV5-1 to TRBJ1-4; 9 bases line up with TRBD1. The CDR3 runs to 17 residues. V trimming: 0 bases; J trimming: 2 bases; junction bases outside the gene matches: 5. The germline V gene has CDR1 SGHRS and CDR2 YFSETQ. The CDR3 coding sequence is TGCGCCAGCAGCTTGGGGACAGGGGTTTCTACTAATGAAAAACTGTTTTTT. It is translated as CASSLGTGVSTNEKLFF.

Here the CDR3 DNA reads TGTGCCAGCAGCTTGTTACCGGGACAGGGGGGCCCCTACGAGCAGTACTTC. As protein: CASSLLPGQGGPYEQYF. The chain joins TRBV7-2 to TRBJ2-7, with 11 positions matching TRBD1. After removal of 3 bases from V and 2 bases from J, the junction contained 9 bases not matched to a gene. Germline V gives CDR1 SGHTA, CDR2 FQGNSA. The length of the CDR3 is 17 residues.

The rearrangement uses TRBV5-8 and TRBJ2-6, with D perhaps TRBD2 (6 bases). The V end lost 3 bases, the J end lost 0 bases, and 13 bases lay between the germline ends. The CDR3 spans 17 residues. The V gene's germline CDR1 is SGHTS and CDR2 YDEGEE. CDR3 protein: CASSSPGRNSGANVLTF. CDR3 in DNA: TGTGCCAGCAGCTCACCAGGGAGGAACTCTGGGGCCAACGTCCTGACTTTC.

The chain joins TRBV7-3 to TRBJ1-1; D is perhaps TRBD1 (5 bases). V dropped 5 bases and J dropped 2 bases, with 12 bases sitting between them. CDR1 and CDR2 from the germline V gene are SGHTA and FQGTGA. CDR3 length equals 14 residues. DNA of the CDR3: TGTGCCAGCAGCCTGCACCAGGGAAACACTGAAGCTTTCTTT. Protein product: CASSLHQGNTEAFF.

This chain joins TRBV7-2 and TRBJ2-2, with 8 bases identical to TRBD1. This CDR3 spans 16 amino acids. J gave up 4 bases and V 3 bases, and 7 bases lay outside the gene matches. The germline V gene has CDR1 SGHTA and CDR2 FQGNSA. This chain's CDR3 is CASSFQGASSTGELFF. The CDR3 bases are TGTGCCAGCAGCTTTCAGGGGGCGTCGAGCACCGGGGAGCTGTTTTTT.

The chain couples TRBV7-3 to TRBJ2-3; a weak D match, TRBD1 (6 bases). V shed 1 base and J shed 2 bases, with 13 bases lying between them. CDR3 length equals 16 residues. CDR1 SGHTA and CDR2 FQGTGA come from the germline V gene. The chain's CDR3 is CASSLNGGQNTDTQYF. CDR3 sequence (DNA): TGTGCCAGCAGCTTAAATGGGGGCCAAAACACAGATACGCAGTATTTT.

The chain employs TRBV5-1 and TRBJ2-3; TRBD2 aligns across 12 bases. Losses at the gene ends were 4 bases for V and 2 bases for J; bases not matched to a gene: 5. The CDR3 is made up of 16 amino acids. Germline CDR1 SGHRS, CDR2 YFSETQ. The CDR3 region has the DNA TGCGCCAGCAGCCCCACTAGCGGGGGGTACACAGATACGCAGTATTTT. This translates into CASSPTSGGYTDTQYF.

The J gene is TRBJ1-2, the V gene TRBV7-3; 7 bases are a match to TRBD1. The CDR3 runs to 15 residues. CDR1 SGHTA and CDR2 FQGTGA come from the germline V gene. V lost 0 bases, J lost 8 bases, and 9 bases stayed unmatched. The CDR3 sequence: CASSLTPGQQSGYTF. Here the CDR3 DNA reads TGTGCCAGCAGCTTAACCCCGGGACAGCAGAGCGGCTACACCTTC.

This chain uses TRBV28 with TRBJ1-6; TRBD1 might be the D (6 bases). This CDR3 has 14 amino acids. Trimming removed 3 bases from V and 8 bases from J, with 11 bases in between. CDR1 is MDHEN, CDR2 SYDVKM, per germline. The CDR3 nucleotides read TGTGCCAGCAGTTTGTGGCAGGGGTATTCACCCCTCCACTTT. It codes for CASSLWQGYSPLHF.

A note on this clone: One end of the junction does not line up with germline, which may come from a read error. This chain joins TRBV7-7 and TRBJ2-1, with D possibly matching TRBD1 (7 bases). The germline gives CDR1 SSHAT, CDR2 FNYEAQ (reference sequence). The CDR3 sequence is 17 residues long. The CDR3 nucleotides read TGTGCTAGCAGCGCTGCGACAGGGAGGTACGGTGTATCTGAGCAGTTCTTC. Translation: CASSAATGRYGVSEQFF.

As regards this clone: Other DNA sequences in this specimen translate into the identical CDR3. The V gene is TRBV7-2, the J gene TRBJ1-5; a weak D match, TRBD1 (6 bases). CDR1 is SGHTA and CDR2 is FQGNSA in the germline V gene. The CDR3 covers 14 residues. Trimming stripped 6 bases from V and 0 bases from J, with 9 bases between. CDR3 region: CASSPDSSNQPQHF. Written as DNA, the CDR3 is TGTGCCAGCAGTCCGGACAGTAGCAATCAGCCCCAGCATTTT. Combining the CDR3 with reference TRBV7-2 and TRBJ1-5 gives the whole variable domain GAGVSQSPSNKVTEKGKDVELRCDPISGHTALYWYRQSLGQGLEFLIYFQGNSAPDKSGLPSDRFSAERTGGSVSTLTIQRTQQEDSAVYLCASSPDSSNQPQHFGDGTRLSIL.

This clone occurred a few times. CDR3 in DNA: TGCGCCAGCAGCTTGCGGACTACCGACAATGAGCAGTTCTTC. Amino acids: CASSLRTTDNEQFF. V is TRBV5-1 and J is TRBJ2-1; tentatively, D is TRBD2 (6 bases). Trimming took off 1 base at V and 5 bases at J, with 10 bases between the two ends. Germline loops: CDR1 SGHRS, CDR2 YFSETQ. This CDR3 comprises 14 residues.

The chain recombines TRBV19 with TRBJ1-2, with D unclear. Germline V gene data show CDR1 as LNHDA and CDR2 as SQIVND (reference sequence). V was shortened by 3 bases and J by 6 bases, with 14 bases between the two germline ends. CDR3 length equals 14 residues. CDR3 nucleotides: TGTGCCAGTAGTATTATGCTGGGCAGGAATGGCTACACCTTC. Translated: CASSIMLGRNGYTF.